The sequence of this TCR beta chain was determined in a study of molecular identifiers for immune sequencing clone quantification. Study-level information: Sequencing covered four of five parts into which replicate RNA from around 20,000 or 100,000 naive CD8 cells was split. Study-level findings and limits: In naive cells, under 1% of molecules belonged to clones above 20 RNA copies, against over 98% in effector cells.

Previously described methods and listed TCR primers were used for bulk TCR libraries. TCRdb recomputed calls from the PCR reads with MiXCR, one row per CDR3 protein. The table has around 460,000 distinct CDR3 sequences, around 23% seen once. Turning to this clonotype: Its target is not known. A much larger clone differs by one base, so this may be a read error.

Naive CD8 T cell sorting was performed on the CD8+CD4-CCR7+CD45RA+ phenotype. The sample taken for sequencing was naive CD8+ T cells from blood, with Jurkat cell RNA spiked in. As for subset: FACS-sorted CD8+CD4-CCR7+CD45RA+ naive T cells. The receptor's source is a human donor in good health. Some libraries in this study had Jurkat cell RNA spiked in.

The CDR3 coding sequence is TGTGCCAGCAGCCCGATACTGGTCCTCCCGAACACTGAAGCTTTCTTT. This codes for CASSPILVLPNTEAFF. This chain links TRBV6-1 with TRBJ1-1; D unresolved. CDR1 is MNHNS and CDR2 is SASEGT in the germline V gene. The CDR3 runs to 16 residues. The ends were cut back, 6 bases at V and 1 base at J, with 18 bases in the middle.